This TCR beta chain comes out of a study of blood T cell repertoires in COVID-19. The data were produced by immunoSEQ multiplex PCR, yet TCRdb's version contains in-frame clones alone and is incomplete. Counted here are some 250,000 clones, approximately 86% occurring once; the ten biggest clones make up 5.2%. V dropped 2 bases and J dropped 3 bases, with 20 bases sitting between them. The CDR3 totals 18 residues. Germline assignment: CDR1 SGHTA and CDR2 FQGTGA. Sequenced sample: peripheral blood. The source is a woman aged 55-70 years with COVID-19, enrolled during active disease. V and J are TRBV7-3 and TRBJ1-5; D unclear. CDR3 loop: CASSLRLPRGPANQPQHF. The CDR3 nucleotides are TGTGCCAGCAGCTTACGGCTCCCCCGCGGGCCCGCCAATCAGCCCCAGCATTTT.